This record concerns one TCR beta chain sequence. The sample comes from a study of blood T cell repertoires in COVID-19. Clones were read by immunoSEQ multiplex PCR, and TCRdb kept only the in-frame ones, dropping some. The sample carries under 250,000 clones, roughly four fifths recorded once. Trimming stripped 0 bases from V and 3 bases from J, with 15 bases between. The germline gives CDR1 SGHTA, CDR2 FQGNSA. This CDR3 is built from 16 residues. This chain joins TRBV7-2 and TRBJ2-7, with D maybe TRBD2 (6 bases). The receptor was derived from a woman in her sixties or seventies who had recovered from COVID-19. Specimen: PBMCs or T cells enriched from blood (not recorded which). Here the CDR3 DNA reads TGTGCCAGCAGCTTAGCGGGGGGAGCGTCGATCTACGAGCAGTACTTC. Translated, it gives CASSLAGGASIYEQYF.